This entry lists 23 T cell receptor beta chains sequenced from one sample in a study of monozygotic twins with inflammatory bowel disease. TCRdb reanalyzed the 5' RACE reads, giving one entry per CDR3 protein sequence and no DNA. This repertoire comprises about 380,000 distinct CDR3 sequences; its ten largest clones make up 2.6%. The sample comprised blood. These receptors all stem from a human donor with ulcerative colitis or Crohn's disease, or a healthy co-twin of an affected twin (not recorded which).

The V call is TRBV7-2, the J call TRBJ1-2. Per the germline V gene, CDR1 is SGHTA and CDR2 is FQGNSA. CDR3 length equals 13 residues. CDR3 sequence: CASSLVGRLGYTF.

The chain employs TRBV29-1 and TRBJ2-2; TCRdb's D call, TRBD1, is unchecked because there is no DNA. CDR1 is SQVTM, CDR2 ANQGSEA, per germline. This CDR3 has 16 residues. The chain's CDR3 is CSVEESGTWNTGELFF.

V usage is TRBV18 and J usage is TRBJ1-6; the D call of TRBD1 rests on TCRdb alone, since no DNA is present to check it. The CDR3 has 16 residues. The germline CDR1 and CDR2 sequences are KGHSH and LQKENI. The CDR3 loop reads CASSLTGGEGNSPLHF.

The CDR3 here is CSVAWRTGEGTGELFF. This rearrangement joins TRBV29-1 to TRBJ2-2; no DNA is available, so the TRBD1 call from TCRdb remains unchecked. Germline CDR1 and CDR2: SQVTM and ANQGSEA. This CDR3 has 16 residues.

V usage is TRBV12-3 or TRBV12-4 and J usage is TRBJ1-3. CDR3 length: 17 amino acids. The CDR3 is CASSLARYWGSGNTIYF.

The chain has TRBV11-2 and TRBJ1-2; with no DNA, the TCRdb D assignment of TRBD1 cannot be verified. The germline V gene has CDR1 SGHAT and CDR2 FQNNGV. This CDR3 is 13 amino acids long. CDR3 region: CASSIMTGYGYTF.

The chain employs TRBV29-1 and TRBJ2-3; TCRdb gives TRBD1 as the D gene, but with no DNA this cannot be confirmed. This CDR3 region has 13 residues. The V gene's germline CDR1 is SQVTM and CDR2 ANQGSEA. The CDR3 sequence is CSAGGGRTDTQYF.

This chain uses TRBV27 with TRBJ1-2; TCRdb designates TRBD1, a call that cannot be tested without DNA. This CDR3 has 16 residues. CDR1 and CDR2 (germline): MNHEY, SMNVEV (reference sequence). This chain's CDR3 is CASSLWGQGSNYGYTF.

V usage is TRBV6-1 and J usage is TRBJ2-3; the D call of TRBD2 rests on TCRdb alone, since no DNA is present to check it. CDR1 is MNHNS, CDR2 SASEGT, per germline. This CDR3 spans 15 amino acids. This CDR3 is CASSVGTTYTDTQYF.

The chain couples TRBV5-1 to TRBJ2-2; TCRdb proposes TRBD2, but this gene call is untestable without DNA. The CDR3 has 16 amino acids. CDR1 SGHRS and CDR2 YFSETQ come from the germline V gene. CDR3: CASSLEGRRSTGELFF.

This CDR3 is CASGRGNSETQYF. The V call is TRBV6-1, the J call TRBJ2-5; absent DNA, TCRdb's TRBD1 call cannot be checked. This CDR3 is 13 amino acids long. CDR1 MNHNS and CDR2 SASEGT come from the germline V gene.

The chain combines TRBV6-1 with TRBJ1-6. The CDR3 contains 15 residues. Germline V gene data show CDR1 as MNHNS and CDR2 as SASEGT. Here the CDR3 reads CASSEAWQMNSPLHF.

The chain recombines TRBV30 with TRBJ2-4; TCRdb reports TRBD2, a call that lacks DNA to check it against. Germline assignment: CDR1 GTSNPN and CDR2 SVGIG (reference sequence). CDR3 length equals 14 residues. The CDR3 here is CAWSAPGGFSIQYF.

The V gene is TRBV5-6, the J gene TRBJ2-7; TCRdb picks TRBD1, but there is no DNA to check that call. This CDR3 spans 13 amino acids. Germline V gene data show CDR1 as SGHDT and CDR2 as YYEEEE. CDR3 amino acids: CASSLEGGYEQYF.

The V call is TRBV5-4, the J call TRBJ2-4; without DNA, the TCRdb call of TRBD1 cannot be checked. Germline CDR1 is SGHNT and CDR2 is YYREEE (reference sequence). The CDR3 covers 13 residues. Here the CDR3 reads CASSPLGKNIQYF. The entire variable domain, with the rest obtained from reference TRBV5-4 and TRBJ2-4, is as follows: ETGVTQSPTHLIKTRGQQVTLRCSSQSGHNTVSWYQQALGQGPQFIFQYYREEENGRGNFPPRFSGLQFPNYSSELNVNALELDDSALYLCASSPLGKNIQYFGAGTRLSVL.

J is TRBJ2-7 and V is TRBV20-1; TCRdb's assignment of TRBD1 cannot be checked, as there is no DNA. The germline CDR1 and CDR2 sequences are DFQATT and SNEGSKA (reference sequence). The CDR3 totals 12 residues. The CDR3 is CSAWDSPYEQYF.

This chain's CDR3 is CASSPPGGRKHNEQFF. This chain connects TRBV18 to TRBJ2-1. The length of the CDR3 is 16 residues. Germline V CDR1 and CDR2: KGHSH, LQKENI.

The chain uses TRBV7-6 and TRBJ2-5; lacking DNA, the TRBD2 call made by TCRdb goes unchecked. The CDR3 runs 13 residues. The germline gives CDR1 SGHVS, CDR2 FNYEAQ. CDR3 sequence reads: CASSLEGKRAQYF.

V gene TRBV7-2 combines with J gene TRBJ2-7; TCRdb reports TRBD2, a call that lacks DNA to check it against. The germline V gene has CDR1 SGHTA and CDR2 FQGNSA. The CDR3 spans 16 residues. The CDR3 sequence is CASSLVGGESSYEQYF.

The CDR3 protein is CASSPGTRGHEQFF. The chain uses TRBV27 and TRBJ2-1; without DNA, the TCRdb call of TRBD1 cannot be checked. Germline assignment: CDR1 MNHEY and CDR2 SMNVEV (reference sequence). The CDR3 has 14 amino acids.

The chain employs TRBV4-3 and TRBJ1-4. The CDR3 extends over 15 amino acids. Germline CDR1 is LGHNA and CDR2 is YSLEER. The CDR3: CASSPQIATNEKLFF.

The chain employs TRBV7-2 and TRBJ2-5; no DNA is available, so the TRBD1 call from TCRdb remains unchecked. Per the germline V gene, CDR1 is SGHTA and CDR2 is FQGNSA. The CDR3 loop spans 15 amino acids. CDR3 loop: CASSRNRAGAKTQYF. The whole variable domain, remainder taken from reference TRBV7-2 and TRBJ2-5, is GAGVSQSPSNKVTEKGKDVELRCDPISGHTALYWYRQSLGQGLEFLIYFQGNSAPDKSGLPSDRFSAERTGGSVSTLTIQRTQQEDSAVYLCASSRNRAGAKTQYFGPGTRLLVL.

The chain is built from TRBV27 and TRBJ1-5. The CDR3 has 12 residues. Germline CDR1 reads MNHEY; CDR2 reads SMNVEV (reference sequence). CDR3 protein: CASSINHQPQHF.